One sample yielded the 5 T cell receptor beta chains listed below, sequenced in a study of cytomegalovirus exposure and HLA in healthy donors. In the PCR, 60 Vbeta and 13 Jbeta primers were used. Assay used: immunoSEQ multiplex PCR; TCRdb lists only in-frame clones, some missing. This sample has roughly 120,000 clones, with about two thirds found just once. Sequencing input: PBMCs. The receptor source for this set is a woman aged 70 to 79 in good health and CMV-seropositive.

The gene calls are TRBV25-1 and TRBJ2-1; 7 nucleotides match TRBD2. Germline values: CDR1 MGHDK, CDR2 SYGVNS. Germline trimming cut 5 bases from V and 4 bases from J; bases unmatched to any gene: 8. The CDR3 sequence is 15 residues long. CDR3 residues: CASSLSSGTYNEQFF. Written as DNA, the CDR3 is TGTGCCAGCAGTCTATCGAGCGGGACTTACAATGAGCAGTTCTTC.

The chain employs TRBV10-3 and TRBJ1-2; D is unresolved. This CDR3 is 12 amino acids long. The ends were cut back, 8 bases at V and 4 bases at J, with 11 bases in the middle. The V gene's germline CDR1 is ENHRY and CDR2 SYGVKD. The CDR3 loop is CAISSDSYGYTF. The CDR3 bases are TGTGCCATCTCCTCCGACTCCTATGGCTACACCTTC.

This chain joins TRBV18 and TRBJ2-7, with D possibly matching TRBD1 (7 bases). Trimming took off 2 bases at V and 5 bases at J, with 13 bases between the two ends. Looked up from germline, CDR1 is KGHSH and CDR2 is LQKENI. The CDR3 totals 14 residues. CDR3 DNA sequence: TGTGCCAGCTCACCATTGGAGGGGGCCCACGAGCAGTACTTC. This sequence encodes CASSPLEGAHEQYF.

This chain uses TRBV10-1 with TRBJ2-7, with 7 nucleotides matching TRBD2. Losses at the gene ends were 8 bases for V and 6 bases for J; bases not matched to a gene: 10. The CDR3 contains 13 residues. Germline assignment: CDR1 WNHNN and CDR2 SYGVQD (reference sequence). The CDR3 protein is CASALADSTEQYF. The CDR3 region has the DNA TGCGCCAGCGCCCTAGCGGACTCAACCGAGCAGTACTTC.

This clone showed up just a few times. The rearrangement joins TRBV6-5 to TRBJ2-7; 9 bases fit TRBD1. There are 16 residues in the CDR3. Germline V CDR1 and CDR2: MNHEY, SVGAGI. J gave up 3 bases and V 0 bases, and 6 bases lay outside the gene matches. CDR3 in DNA: TGTGCCAGCAGTTACTCGGAACAGGGGGCTGTCTACGAGCAGTACTTC. Translating it yields CASSYSEQGAVYEQYF.